This TCR beta chain emerged from a study of cytomegalovirus exposure and HLA in healthy donors. Regarding this clone: Its antigen is currently unknown.

The CDR3 spans 14 residues. With 2 bases removed from V and 1 base from J, the gap between germline ends came to 8 bases. CDR1 MNHEY and CDR2 SMNVEV come from the germline V gene (reference sequence). Primers for the PCR totalled 60 Vbeta and 13 Jbeta. Profiled with immunoSEQ multiplex PCR; TCRdb holds only in-frame clones, not every one. In the table there are about 200,000 clones, roughly 83% of which are singletons. The study, taken as a whole, reports: HLA alleles showed associations with 16,951 TCR beta sequences in a later analysis, at a 0.05 false discovery rate. Later on, analysis showed that most CMV-associated TCR beta chains appeared to be HLA-restricted. TCR beta chains numbering about 160 were designated cytomegalovirus-associated.

The chain combines TRBV27 with TRBJ1-1, with a weak D call TRBD1 (6 bases). The clonotype comes from a boy between 2 and 10 years old in good health and CMV-seronegative. Sequencing was done on a sample of PBMCs. The CDR3 protein is CASSLGRGNTEAFF. CDR3 DNA sequence: TGTGCCAGCAGTTTAGGCAGGGGGAACACTGAAGCTTTCTTT.